This TCR beta chain derives from a study of PD-1 blockade in mismatch repair-deficient tumors. Study-wide results and caveats: Tumor-resident clones, often undetectable pretreatment in blood, expanded then contracted after pembrolizumab.

This clone has ten or more counts. The antigen is not known. Repertoires were generated with immunoSEQ multiplex PCR, while TCRdb's copy carries only in-frame clones and drops some. Among about 68,000 clones listed, 78% were seen once. All patients were mismatch repair deficient, assessed by either PCR or immunohistochemistry. Three pembrolizumab responders had their TCRs sequenced. The CDR3 totals 12 residues. V lost 6 bases, J lost 3 bases, and 8 bases lay in between. Germline V gene lookup returns CDR1 LNHDA and CDR2 SQIVND (reference sequence). This TCR was recovered from an adult with mismatch repair-deficient cancer. Specimen: peripheral blood, collected 2 weeks after starting pembrolizumab. The chain recombines TRBV19 with TRBJ1-2; D gene uncertain. The CDR3 region is CASRGFDYGYTF. DNA of the CDR3: TGTGCCAGTAGGGGGTTTGACTATGGCTACACCTTC.